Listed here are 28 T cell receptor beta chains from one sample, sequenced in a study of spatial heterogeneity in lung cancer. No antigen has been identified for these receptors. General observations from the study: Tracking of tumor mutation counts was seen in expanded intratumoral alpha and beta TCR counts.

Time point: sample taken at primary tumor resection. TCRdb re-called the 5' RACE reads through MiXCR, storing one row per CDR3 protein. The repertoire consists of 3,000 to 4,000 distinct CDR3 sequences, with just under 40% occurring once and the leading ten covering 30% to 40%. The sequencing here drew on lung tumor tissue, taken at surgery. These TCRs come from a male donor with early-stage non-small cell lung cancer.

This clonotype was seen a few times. CDR3 coding DNA: TGTGCCAGCAGCACCGGGACGTCCCGCCAAGAGACCCAGTACTTC. It translates to CASSTGTSRQETQYF. This chain uses TRBV2 with TRBJ2-5; D could derive from TRBD1 or TRBD2 (5 bases each). Between the trimmed V and J ends, which lost 6 bases and 1 base, there was a span of 15 bases. The CDR3 consists of 15 residues. The germline V gene has CDR1 SNHLY and CDR2 FYNNEI. The full variable domain, in which reference TRBV2 and TRBJ2-5 provide the parts outside the CDR3, is EPEVTQTPSHQVTQMGQEVILRCVPISNHLYFYWYRQILGQKVEFLVSFYNNEISEKSEIFDDQFSVERPDGSNFTLKIRSTKLEDSAMYFCASSTGTSRQETQYFGPGTRLLVL.

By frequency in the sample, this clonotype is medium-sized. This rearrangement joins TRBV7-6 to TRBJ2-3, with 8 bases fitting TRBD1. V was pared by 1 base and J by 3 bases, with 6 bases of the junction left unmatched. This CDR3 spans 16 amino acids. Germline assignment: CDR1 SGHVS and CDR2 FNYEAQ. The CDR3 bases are TGTGCCAGCAGCTTAGTTGCAGGGGGCAATACAGATACGCAGTATTTT. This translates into CASSLVAGGNTDTQYF.

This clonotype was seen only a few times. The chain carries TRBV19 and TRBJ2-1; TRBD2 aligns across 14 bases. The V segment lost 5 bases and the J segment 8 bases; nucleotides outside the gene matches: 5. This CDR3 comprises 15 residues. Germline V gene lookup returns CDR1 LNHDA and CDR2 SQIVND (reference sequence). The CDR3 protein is CASSVGLAGGHEQFF. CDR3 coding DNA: TGTGCCAGTAGTGTCGGACTAGCGGGGGGCCATGAGCAGTTCTTC.

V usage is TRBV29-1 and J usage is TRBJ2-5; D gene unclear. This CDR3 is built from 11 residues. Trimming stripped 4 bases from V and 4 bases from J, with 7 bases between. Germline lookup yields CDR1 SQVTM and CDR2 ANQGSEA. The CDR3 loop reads CSVAHGETQYF. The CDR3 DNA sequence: TGCAGCGTTGCTCACGGAGAGACCCAGTACTTC. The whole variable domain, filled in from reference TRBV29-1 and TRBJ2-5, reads SAVISQKPSRDICQRGTSLTIQCQVDSQVTMMFWYRQQPGQSLTLIATANQGSEATYESGFVIDKFPISRPNLTFSTLTVSNMSPEDSSIYLCSVAHGETQYFGPGTRLLVL.

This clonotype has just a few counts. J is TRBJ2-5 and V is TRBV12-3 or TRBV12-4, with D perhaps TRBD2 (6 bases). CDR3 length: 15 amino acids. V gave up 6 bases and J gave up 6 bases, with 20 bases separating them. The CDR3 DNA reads TGTGCCAGCAGGAGCCTCGGGACTTCTGGGCAGACCCAGTACTTC. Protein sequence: CASRSLGTSGQTQYF.

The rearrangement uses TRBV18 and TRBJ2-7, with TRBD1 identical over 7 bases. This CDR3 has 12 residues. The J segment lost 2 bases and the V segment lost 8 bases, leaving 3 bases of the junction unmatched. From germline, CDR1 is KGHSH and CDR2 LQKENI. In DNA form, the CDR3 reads TGTGCCAGCCGACAGGGCCCCTACGAGCAGTACTTC. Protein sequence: CASRQGPYEQYF.

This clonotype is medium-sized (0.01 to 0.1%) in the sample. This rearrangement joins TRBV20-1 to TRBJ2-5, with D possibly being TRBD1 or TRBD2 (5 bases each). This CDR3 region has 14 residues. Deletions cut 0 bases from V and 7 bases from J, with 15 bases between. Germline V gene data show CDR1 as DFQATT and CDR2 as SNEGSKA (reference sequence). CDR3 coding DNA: TGCAGTGCTAGAGATGGGACGAACGAAGCGACCCAGTACTTC. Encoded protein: CSARDGTNEATQYF.

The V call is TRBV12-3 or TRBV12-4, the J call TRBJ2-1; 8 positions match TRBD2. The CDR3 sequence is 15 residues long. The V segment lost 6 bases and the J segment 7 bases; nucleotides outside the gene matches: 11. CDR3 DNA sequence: TGTGCCAGCAGCAAGACCGGGACTAGGTTTAATGAGCAGTTCTTC. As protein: CASSKTGTRFNEQFF.

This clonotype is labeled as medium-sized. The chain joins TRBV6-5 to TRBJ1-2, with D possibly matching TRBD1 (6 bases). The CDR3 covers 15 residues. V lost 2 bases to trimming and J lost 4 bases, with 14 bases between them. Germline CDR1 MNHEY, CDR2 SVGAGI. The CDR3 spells CASSYGGGQPYGYTF. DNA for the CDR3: TGTGCCAGCAGTTACGGGGGGGGGCAGCCCTATGGCTACACCTTC.

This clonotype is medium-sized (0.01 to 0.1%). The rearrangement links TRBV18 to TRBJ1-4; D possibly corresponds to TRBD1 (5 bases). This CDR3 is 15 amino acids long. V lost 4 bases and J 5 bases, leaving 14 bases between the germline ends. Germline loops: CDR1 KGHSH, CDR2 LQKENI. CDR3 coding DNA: TGTGCCAGCTCACGGGACGAAACGATCAATGAAAAACTGTTTTTT. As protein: CASSRDETINEKLFF.

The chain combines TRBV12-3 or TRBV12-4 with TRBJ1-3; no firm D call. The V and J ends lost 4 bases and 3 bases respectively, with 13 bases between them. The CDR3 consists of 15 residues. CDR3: CASSSTVLGGNTIYF. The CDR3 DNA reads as TGTGCCAGCAGTTCCACGGTCCTTGGTGGAAACACCATATATTTT.

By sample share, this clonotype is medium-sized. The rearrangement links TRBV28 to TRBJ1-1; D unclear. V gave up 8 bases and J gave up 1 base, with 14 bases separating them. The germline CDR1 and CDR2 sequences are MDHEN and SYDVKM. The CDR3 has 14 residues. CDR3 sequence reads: CASRVARANTEAFF. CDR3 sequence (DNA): TGTGCCAGCCGCGTAGCGAGAGCGAACACTGAAGCTTTCTTT. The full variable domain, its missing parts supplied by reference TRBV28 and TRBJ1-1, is DVKVTQSSRYLVKRTGEKVFLECVQDMDHENMFWYRQDPGLGLRLIYFSYDVKMKEKGDIPEGYSVSREKKERFSLILESASTNQTSMYLCASRVARANTEAFFGQGTRLTVV.

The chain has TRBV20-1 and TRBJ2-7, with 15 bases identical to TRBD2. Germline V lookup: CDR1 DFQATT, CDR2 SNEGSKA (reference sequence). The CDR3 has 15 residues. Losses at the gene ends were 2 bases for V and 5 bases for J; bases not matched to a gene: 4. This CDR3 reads CSARRTSGGADEQYF. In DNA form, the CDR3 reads TGCAGTGCTAGACGGACTAGCGGGGGGGCTGACGAGCAGTACTTC.

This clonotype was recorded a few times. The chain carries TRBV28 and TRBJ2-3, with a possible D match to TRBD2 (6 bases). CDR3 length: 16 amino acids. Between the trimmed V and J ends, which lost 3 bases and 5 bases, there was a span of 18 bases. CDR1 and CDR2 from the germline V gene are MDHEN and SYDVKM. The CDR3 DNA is TGTGCCAGCAGTTTTCACGGGAGCCCCAAGTTAGATACGCAGTATTTT. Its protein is CASSFHGSPKLDTQYF.

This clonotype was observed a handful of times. CDR3 nucleotides: TGTGCCAGCAGCCAAGCTAGCGGGGGGGTAAATGAGCAGTTCTTC. Protein: CASSQASGGVNEQFF. The chain combines TRBV3-1 with TRBJ2-1; 12 bases agree with TRBD2. Trimming removed 1 base from V and 7 bases from J; junction bases left unmatched: 2. Germline V CDR1 and CDR2: LGHDT, YNNKEL (reference sequence). This CDR3 is built from 15 residues.

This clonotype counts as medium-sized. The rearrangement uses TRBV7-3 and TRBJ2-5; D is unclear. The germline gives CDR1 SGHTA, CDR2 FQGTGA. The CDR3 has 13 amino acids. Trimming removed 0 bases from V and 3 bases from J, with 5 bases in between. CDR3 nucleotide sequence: TGTGCCAGCAGCTTAACGGCAGAAGAGACCCAGTACTTC. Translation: CASSLTAEETQYF.

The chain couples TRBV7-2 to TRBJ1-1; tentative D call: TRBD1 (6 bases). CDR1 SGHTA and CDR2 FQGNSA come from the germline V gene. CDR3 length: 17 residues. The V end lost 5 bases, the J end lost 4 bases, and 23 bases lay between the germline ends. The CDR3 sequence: CASSVDMGGEGATEAFF. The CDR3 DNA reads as TGTGCCAGCAGCGTAGATATGGGGGGCGAGGGAGCCACTGAAGCTTTCTTT.

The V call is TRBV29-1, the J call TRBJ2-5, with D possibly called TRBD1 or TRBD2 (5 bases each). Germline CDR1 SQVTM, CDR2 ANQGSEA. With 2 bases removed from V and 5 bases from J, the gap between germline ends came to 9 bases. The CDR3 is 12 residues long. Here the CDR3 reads CSVELGTETQYF. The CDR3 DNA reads TGCAGCGTTGAATTGGGGACCGAGACCCAGTACTTC.

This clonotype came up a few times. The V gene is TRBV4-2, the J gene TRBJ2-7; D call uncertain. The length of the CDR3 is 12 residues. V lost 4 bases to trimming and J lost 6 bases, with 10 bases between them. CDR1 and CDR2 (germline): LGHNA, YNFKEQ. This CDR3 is CASSRILGEQYF. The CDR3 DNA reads TGTGCCAGCAGCCGAATCCTAGGCGAGCAGTACTTC.

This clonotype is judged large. CDR3 nucleotides: TGTGCCAGCAGCCCGGGACTAGCGGGACCCTACGAGCAGTACTTC. It specifies CASSPGLAGPYEQYF. The rearrangement links TRBV9 to TRBJ2-7; TRBD2 aligns across 13 bases. Germline-derived CDR1 and CDR2 are SGDLS and YYNGEE. V dropped 4 bases and J dropped 2; count of bases not matched to a gene: 3. The CDR3 has 15 residues.

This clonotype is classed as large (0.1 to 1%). CDR3 amino acids: CASSAGAGTEAFF. The DNA of the CDR3 is TGTGCCAGCAGTGCGGGGGCTGGTACTGAAGCTTTCTTT. The chain is built from TRBV2 and TRBJ1-1, with D possibly matching TRBD1 (6 bases). There are 13 residues in the CDR3. The V end lost 4 bases, the J end lost 5 bases, and 11 bases lay between the germline ends. Germline V lookup: CDR1 SNHLY, CDR2 FYNNEI.

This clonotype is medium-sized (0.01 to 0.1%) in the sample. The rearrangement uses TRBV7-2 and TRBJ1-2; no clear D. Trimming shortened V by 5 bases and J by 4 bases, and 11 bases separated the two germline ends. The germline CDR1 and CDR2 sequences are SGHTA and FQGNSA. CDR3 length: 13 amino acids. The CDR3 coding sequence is TGTGCCAGCAGCCTCAGTTTTCTCTATGGCTACACCTTC. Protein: CASSLSFLYGYTF.

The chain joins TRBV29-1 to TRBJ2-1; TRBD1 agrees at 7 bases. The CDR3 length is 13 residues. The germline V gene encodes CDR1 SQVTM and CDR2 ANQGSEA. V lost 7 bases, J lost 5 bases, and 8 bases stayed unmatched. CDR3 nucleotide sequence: TGCAGCGCCCCGGGACAGCCAGACAATGAGCAGTTCTTC. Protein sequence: CSAPGQPDNEQFF.

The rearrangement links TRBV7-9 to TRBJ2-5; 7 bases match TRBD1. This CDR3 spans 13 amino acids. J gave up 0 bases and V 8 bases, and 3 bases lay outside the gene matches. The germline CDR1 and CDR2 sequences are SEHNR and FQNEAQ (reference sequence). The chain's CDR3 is CASQTGNQETQYF. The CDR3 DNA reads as TGTGCCAGCCAGACAGGGAACCAAGAGACCCAGTACTTC.

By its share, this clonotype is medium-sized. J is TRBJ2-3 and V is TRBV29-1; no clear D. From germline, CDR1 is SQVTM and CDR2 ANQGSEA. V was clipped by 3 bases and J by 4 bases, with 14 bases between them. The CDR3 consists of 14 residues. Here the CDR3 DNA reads TGCAGCGTTGACCCCGGCCATGTGGCAGATACGCAGTATTTT. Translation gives CSVDPGHVADTQYF.

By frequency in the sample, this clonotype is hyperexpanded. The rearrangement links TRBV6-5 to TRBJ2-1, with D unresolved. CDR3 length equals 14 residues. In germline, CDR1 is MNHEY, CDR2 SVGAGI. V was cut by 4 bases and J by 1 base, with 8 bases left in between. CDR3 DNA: TGTGCCAGCAGTTTAAGCCGATCCTACAATGAGCAGTTCTTC. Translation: CASSLSRSYNEQFF.

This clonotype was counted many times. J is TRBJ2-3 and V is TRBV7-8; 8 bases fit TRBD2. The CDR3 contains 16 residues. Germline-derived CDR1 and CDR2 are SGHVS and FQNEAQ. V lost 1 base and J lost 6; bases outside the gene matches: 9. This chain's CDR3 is CASSLVSGGASDTQYF. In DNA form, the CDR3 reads TGTGCCAGCAGCTTAGTGAGCGGGGGTGCCTCCGATACGCAGTATTTT.

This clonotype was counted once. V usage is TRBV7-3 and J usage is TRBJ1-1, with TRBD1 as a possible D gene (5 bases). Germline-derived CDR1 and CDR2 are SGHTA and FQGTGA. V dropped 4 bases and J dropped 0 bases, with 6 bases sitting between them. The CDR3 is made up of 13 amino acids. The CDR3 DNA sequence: TGTGCCAGCAGCTGGACACTGAACACTGAAGCTTTCTTT. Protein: CASSWTLNTEAFF.